Listed below are T cell receptor beta chains from one sample, sequenced in a study of blood T cell repertoires in COVID-19. The method was immunoSEQ multiplex PCR; TCRdb's version includes in-frame clones alone and lacks a portion of them. This repertoire shows under 300,000 clones, approximately 85% found once; its top ten account for 4%. Sequencing was done on a sample of peripheral blood. All receptors derive from a man in his fifties with acute or convalescent COVID-19. CDR3s include the opening cysteine and the closing phenylalanine or tryptophan. The order of the fields is clone size, V gene, J gene, D gene, CDR3 protein, CDR3 DNA. D genes are given only for firm matches. Only some rows state a clone size, as once, few, many or a class for expanded clones.

clone_size: .
v_call: TRBV5-5
j_call: TRBJ1-5
d_call: .
cdr3_aa: CASSSGGRGPPQHF
cdr3_nt: TGTGCCAGCAGCTCCGGGGGGAGGGGCCCGCCCCAGCATTTT

clone_size: .
v_call: TRBV27
j_call: TRBJ1-4
d_call: TRBD1
cdr3_aa: CASTHQGQGNEKLFF
cdr3_nt: TGTGCCAGCACTCACCAGGGACAGGGAAATGAAAAACTGTTTTTT

clone_size: .
v_call: TRBV4-1
j_call: TRBJ1-6
d_call: .
cdr3_aa: CASSQVPGPDSPLHF
cdr3_nt: TGCGCCAGCAGCCAAGTCCCAGGGCCGGACTCACCCCTCCACTTT

clone_size: .
v_call: TRBV28
j_call: TRBJ1-4
d_call: TRBD1
cdr3_aa: CASSEGALHEKLFF
cdr3_nt: TGTGCCAGCAGCGAGGGGGCCCTTCATGAAAAACTGTTTTTT

clone_size: .
v_call: TRBV14
j_call: TRBJ2-7
d_call: .
cdr3_aa: CASSQEIYRDIPYF
cdr3_nt: TGTGCCAGCAGCCAAGAAATTTACCGGGACATACCGTACTTC

clone_size: .
v_call: TRBV18
j_call: TRBJ1-1
d_call: .
cdr3_aa: CASSPRGTDLTEAFF
cdr3_nt: TGTGCCAGCTCACCCCGCGGGACTGATCTAACTGAAGCTTTCTTT

clone_size: .
v_call: TRBV4-1
j_call: TRBJ1-4
d_call: TRBD1
cdr3_aa: CASSRSGQGAEKLFF
cdr3_nt: TGCGCCAGCAGCCGCAGCGGACAGGGCGCAGAAAAACTGTTTTTT

clone_size: .
v_call: TRBV5-4
j_call: TRBJ2-7
d_call: .
cdr3_aa: CASSFVGNPLEQYF
cdr3_nt: TGTGCCAGCAGCTTCGTCGGTAACCCCCTCGAGCAGTACTTC

clone_size: .
v_call: TRBV6-5
j_call: TRBJ1-5
d_call: TRBD1
cdr3_aa: CASRDRSFNQPQHF
cdr3_nt: TGTGCCAGCAGGGACAGGTCCTTCAATCAGCCCCAGCATTTT

clone_size: .
v_call: TRBV19
j_call: TRBJ2-7
d_call: .
cdr3_aa: CASSLKGVSYEQYF
cdr3_nt: TGTGCCAGTTCCCTGAAGGGGGTATCCTACGAGCAGTACTTC

clone_size: .
v_call: TRBV27
j_call: TRBJ1-5
d_call: .
cdr3_aa: CASSLGRGGQPQHF
cdr3_nt: TGTGCCAGCAGTTTAGGCAGGGGCGGTCAGCCCCAGCATTTT

clone_size: .
v_call: TRBV27
j_call: TRBJ2-7
d_call: TRBD2
cdr3_aa: CASSLVVAGNYEQYF
cdr3_nt: TGTGCCAGCAGTTTAGTGGTAGCGGGAAACTACGAGCAGTACTTC

clone_size: .
v_call: TRBV7-9
j_call: TRBJ2-7
d_call: TRBD1
cdr3_aa: CASSRDGTGPYEQYF
cdr3_nt: TGTGCCAGCAGCCGTGATGGGACAGGACCCTACGAGCAGTACTTC

clone_size: .
v_call: TRBV2
j_call: TRBJ2-5
d_call: TRBD1
cdr3_aa: CASRDPGQGWETQYF
cdr3_nt: TGTGCCAGCAGAGACCCGGGACAGGGGTGGGAGACCCAGTACTTC

clone_size: .
v_call: TRBV14
j_call: TRBJ2-7
d_call: .
cdr3_aa: CASSHRSEQYF
cdr3_nt: TGTGCCAGCAGCCACCGGTCCGAGCAGTACTTC

clone_size: .
v_call: TRBV7-9
j_call: TRBJ1-1
d_call: .
cdr3_aa: CASRKLLQMNTEAFF
cdr3_nt: TGTGCCAGCAGGAAACTTTTACAGATGAACACTGAAGCTTTCTTT

clone_size: .
v_call: TRBV5-1
j_call: TRBJ1-1
d_call: TRBD1
cdr3_aa: CASRFGQGGTEAFF
cdr3_nt: TGCGCCAGCAGGTTTGGACAGGGGGGCACTGAAGCTTTCTTT

clone_size: .
v_call: TRBV11-2
j_call: TRBJ1-3
d_call: .
cdr3_aa: CASSRGGSSGNTIYF
cdr3_nt: TGTGCCAGCAGTAGGGGGGGATCCTCTGGAAACACCATATATTTT

clone_size: once
v_call: TRBV19
j_call: TRBJ2-2
d_call: TRBD2
cdr3_aa: CASSIVSGTGELFF
cdr3_nt: TGTGCCAGTAGTATTGTTAGCGGGACCGGGGAGCTGTTTTTT

clone_size: once
v_call: TRBV7-8
j_call: TRBJ2-7
d_call: TRBD1
cdr3_aa: CASSPLRDRGAYEQYF
cdr3_nt: TGTGCCAGCAGCCCCCTCCGGGACAGGGGAGCCTACGAGCAGTACTTC

clone_size: .
v_call: TRBV7-9
j_call: TRBJ2-3
d_call: TRBD1
cdr3_aa: CASSRTGLHTDTQYF
cdr3_nt: TGTGCCAGCAGCAGGACAGGCTTGCACACAGATACGCAGTATTTT

clone_size: .
v_call: TRBV15
j_call: TRBJ1-2
d_call: TRBD1
cdr3_aa: CATSRLTGGNGYTF
cdr3_nt: TGTGCCACCAGCAGATTGACAGGGGGCAATGGCTACACCTTC

clone_size: .
v_call: TRBV3-1/TRBV3-2
j_call: TRBJ1-1
d_call: .
cdr3_aa: CASSQGVAGTEAFF
cdr3_nt: TGTGCCAGCAGCCAAGGGGTGGCGGGGACTGAAGCTTTCTTT

clone_size: .
v_call: TRBV5-6
j_call: TRBJ2-7
d_call: .
cdr3_aa: CASTLSLSYEQYF
cdr3_nt: TGTGCCAGCACGCTGAGCCTTTCCTACGAGCAGTACTTC